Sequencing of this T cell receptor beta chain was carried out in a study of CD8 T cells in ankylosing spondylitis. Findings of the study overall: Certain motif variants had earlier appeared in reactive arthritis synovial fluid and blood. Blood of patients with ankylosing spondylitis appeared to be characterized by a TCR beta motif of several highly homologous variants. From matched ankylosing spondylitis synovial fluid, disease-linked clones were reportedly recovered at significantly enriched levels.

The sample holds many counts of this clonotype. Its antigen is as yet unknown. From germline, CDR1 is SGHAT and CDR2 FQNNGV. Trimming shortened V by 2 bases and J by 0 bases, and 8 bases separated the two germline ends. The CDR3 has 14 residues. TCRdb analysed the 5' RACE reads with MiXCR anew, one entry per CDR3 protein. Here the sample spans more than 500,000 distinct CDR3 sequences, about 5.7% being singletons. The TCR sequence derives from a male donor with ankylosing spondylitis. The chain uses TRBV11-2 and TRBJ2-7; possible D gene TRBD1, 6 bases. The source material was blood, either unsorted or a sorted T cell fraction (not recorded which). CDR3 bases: TGTGCCAGCAGCTTAATGGACAGCTCCTACGAGCAGTACTTC. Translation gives CASSLMDSSYEQYF.